The present T cell receptor beta chain was sequenced within a study of OX40 agonist ivuxolimab in advanced cancers. This clone appeared a single time. Generated by immunoSEQ multiplex PCR, the TCRdb table keeps only in-frame clones and is missing some. The sample shows around 30,000 clones, around nine tenths of them seen only once. Germline V gene sequence: CDR1 SNHLY, CDR2 FYNNEI. The CDR3 contains 11 residues. The V end lost 11 bases, the J end lost 3 bases, and 9 bases lay between the germline ends. The V and J genes are TRBV2 and TRBJ2-3; D unresolved. The sample in question was CD4+ or CD8+ T cells sorted from blood, obtained in a trial of the OX40 agonist ivuxolimab. The clonotype was recovered from an adult with an advanced solid tumor such as melanoma, head and neck, liver or kidney cancer. CDR3 residues: CALILTDTQYF. Here the CDR3 DNA reads TGTGCCCTCATACTTACAGATACGCAGTATTTT.